The clone carrying this T cell receptor (beta chain) was seen a few times. Its antigen is not known. Clones were sequenced by immunoSEQ multiplex PCR, and TCRdb holds only the in-frame ones, with some missing. The sample yields 150,000 to 200,000 clones, 70% to 90% seen once. Germline V gene sequence: CDR1 LNHDA, CDR2 SQIVND (reference sequence). The CDR3 contains 14 residues. Between the trimmed V and J ends, which lost 4 bases and 0 bases, there was a span of 9 bases. This entry is derived from a study of T cell responses to AZD1222 COVID-19 vaccine. Findings and caveats of the study: The sample set comprised mostly white British donors with more females, and clonal diversity was possibly underestimated. Baseline testing showed seropositivity in only five to seven AZD1222 recipients.

This specimen was peripheral blood, taken 28 days after the second AZD1222 dose. The chain has TRBV19 and TRBJ1-1; no definite D call. The sequence was collected from an adult who received the AZD1222 COVID-19 vaccine. CDR3 amino acids: CASSNPGMNTEAFF. DNA of the CDR3: TGTGCCAGTAGTAACCCGGGAATGAACACTGAAGCTTTCTTT.